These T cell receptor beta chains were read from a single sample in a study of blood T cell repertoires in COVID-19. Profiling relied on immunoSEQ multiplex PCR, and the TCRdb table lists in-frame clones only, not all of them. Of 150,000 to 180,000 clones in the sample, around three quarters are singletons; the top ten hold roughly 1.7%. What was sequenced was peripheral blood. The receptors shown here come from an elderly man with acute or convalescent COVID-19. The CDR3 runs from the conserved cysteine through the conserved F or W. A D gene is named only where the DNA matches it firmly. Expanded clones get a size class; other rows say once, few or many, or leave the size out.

TGTGCCAGCAGCCCTAGGGGTAGGGGCAATCAGCCCCAGCATTTT | CASSPRGRGNQPQHF | NA | NA | TRBJ1-5 | TRBV5-6 | 15
TGTGCCAGCAGTTTATTAGCGGGGGTGGGGGAGACCCAGTACTTC | CASSLLAGVGETQYF | TRBD2 | NA | TRBJ2-5 | TRBV28 | 15
TGTGCCAGCAGCAAGGTACGGGGGTATGAAAAACTGTTTTTT | CASSKVRGYEKLFF | NA | few | TRBJ1-4 | TRBV21-1 | 14
TGTGCCAGCAGCTTAGGGACTAGCGGCGAAGAGACCCAGTACTTC | CASSLGTSGEETQYF | TRBD2 | NA | TRBJ2-5 | TRBV7-6 | 15
TGCGCCAGCAGCTTGGGGGACAGCATGAACACTGAAGCTTTCTTT | CASSLGDSMNTEAFF | TRBD1 | NA | TRBJ1-1 | TRBV5-1 | 15
TGTGCCAGCAGCCCAGAACTAACAGATACGCAGTATTTT | CASSPELTDTQYF | NA | once | TRBJ2-3 | TRBV11-1 | 13
TGTGCCAGTAGTGTCGTCGGGGGTAACTATGGCTACACCTTC | CASSVVGGNYGYTF | NA | NA | TRBJ1-2 | TRBV19 | 14
TGTGCCATCAGTGAGGAAGTTGGCAGGATGTATAGCAATCAGCCCCAGCATTTT | CAISEEVGRMYSNQPQHF | NA | NA | TRBJ1-5 | TRBV10-3 | 18
TGTGCCAGCAGCGCCGGACAGGGGAGAACCAAAAAACTGTTTTTT | CASSAGQGRTKKLFF | TRBD1 | few | TRBJ1-4 | TRBV11-2 | 15
TGTGCCAGCACTGGACAGGGTGGAAATCAGCCCCAGCATTTT | CASTGQGGNQPQHF | TRBD1 | NA | TRBJ1-5 | TRBV28 | 14
TGTGCCAGCAGCTTAGCTGTTAGCGGGGGGGCAGATACGCAGTATTTT | CASSLAVSGGADTQYF | TRBD2 | few | TRBJ2-3 | TRBV7-9 | 16
TGTGCCAGCTCACCACCGTGGGACAGGGACGAGCAGTACTTC | CASSPPWDRDEQYF | TRBD1 | once | TRBJ2-7 | TRBV18 | 14
TGTGCCAGCAGTTTATCAACACCCTCGGGGGAGCAGTACTTC | CASSLSTPSGEQYF | NA | once | TRBJ2-7 | TRBV28 | 14
TGCGCCAGCAGCCAAGGAGCAGGGTCCTACGAGCAGTACTTC | CASSQGAGSYEQYF | NA | NA | TRBJ2-7 | TRBV4-3 | 14
TGTGCCAGTACCTTGGACGCGGGGCGAGCTTTCTTT | CASTLDAGRAFF | NA | few | TRBJ1-1 | TRBV19 | 12
TGTGCCAGCAGTTTACCGCGAGGGGACAGGCAAGCTTTCTTT | CASSLPRGDRQAFF | TRBD1 | few | TRBJ1-1 | TRBV28 | 14
TGTGCCAGCAGCTACTATAGAGATGAGCAGTTCTTC | CASSYYRDEQFF | NA | NA | TRBJ2-1 | TRBV12-3/TRBV12-4 | 12
TGTGCCAGCAGCTCGGGACTAGCGGCGTACAATGAGCAGTTCTTC | CASSSGLAAYNEQFF | TRBD2 | NA | TRBJ2-1 | TRBV11-2 | 15
TGTGCCAGCAGCTTAGATTCCGATGAGCAGTTCTTC | CASSLDSDEQFF | NA | NA | TRBJ2-1 | TRBV11-3 | 12
TGTGCCAGCAGTTACGGAGGGCGTGTAGGAGAGACCCAGTACTTC | CASSYGGRVGETQYF | NA | NA | TRBJ2-5 | TRBV6-2/TRBV6-3 | 15
TGTGCCAGCAGCTTGGTCGGCAGGGCAACTGAAGCTTTCTTT | CASSLVGRATEAFF | NA | few | TRBJ1-1 | TRBV5-5 | 14
TGTGCCAGCAGTGAAGACAGCCAGAATGGCTACACCTTC | CASSEDSQNGYTF | NA | NA | TRBJ1-2 | TRBV2 | 13
TGTGCCAGCTACGGACAGGGCGCGGGTCAGCCCCAGCATTTT | CASYGQGAGQPQHF | TRBD1 | NA | TRBJ1-5 | TRBV6-5 | 14
TGTGCCAGCAGTTGGACATCTAGCAATCAGCCCCAGCATTTT | CASSWTSSNQPQHF | NA | NA | TRBJ1-5 | TRBV6-5 | 14
TGTGCCAGTGGCGGGGGGGCCAATGAGCAGTTCTTC | CASGGGANEQFF | TRBD2 | NA | TRBJ2-1 | TRBV3-1/TRBV3-2 | 12
TGTGCCAGCTCACCATCGCAGGGAGGGGCTGGGGATACGCAGTATTTT | CASSPSQGGAGDTQYF | TRBD2 | NA | TRBJ2-3 | TRBV18 | 16
TGCAGCGTTGGGAGAGATGGAGCGCGAACTGAAGCTTTCTTT | CSVGRDGARTEAFF | NA | few | TRBJ1-1 | TRBV29-1 | 14
TGTGCCAGCAGTCTCGGGGGGGCAGGGCCCGGTAATTCACCCCTCCACTTT | CASSLGGAGPGNSPLHF | NA | few | TRBJ1-6 | TRBV6-6 | 17
TGTGCCAGCAGTCCCGGGACAGGGAACACTGAAGCTTTCTTT | CASSPGTGNTEAFF | TRBD1 | NA | TRBJ1-1 | TRBV6-2/TRBV6-3 | 14
TGCGCCAGCAGCTTAAGGGGGCGAGAAGAGACCCAGTACTTC | CASSLRGREETQYF | TRBD1 | NA | TRBJ2-5 | TRBV10-1 | 14
TGTGCCAGCAGCTTCGCGACAGCGAACACCGGGGAGCTGTTTTTT | CASSFATANTGELFF | NA | NA | TRBJ2-2 | TRBV5-4 | 15
TGTGCCAGCAGCTTAGAGGGACAGGGGATCAATGAGCAGTTCTTC | CASSLEGQGINEQFF | TRBD1 | NA | TRBJ2-1 | TRBV7-2 | 15
TGCAGTGCTAGAAGCCCGGAGACCCAGTACTTC | CSARSPETQYF | NA | few | TRBJ2-5 | TRBV20-1 | 11
TGTGCCAGCAGTGAGGAGGGGGGGGCCTACGAGCAGTACTTC | CASSEEGGAYEQYF | NA | NA | TRBJ2-7 | TRBV2 | 14
TGTGCCAGCAGTTGGACAGGGAACTATGGCTACACCTTC | CASSWTGNYGYTF | TRBD1 | NA | TRBJ1-2 | TRBV27 | 13
TGTGCCAGCAGCACACAGGGGAACACTGAAGCTTTCTTT | CASSTQGNTEAFF | NA | NA | TRBJ1-1 | TRBV7-3 | 13
TGCGCCAGCAGCTTGGGACAGGGTCGTGGTGAAAAACTGTTTTTT | CASSLGQGRGEKLFF | TRBD1 | NA | TRBJ1-4 | TRBV5-1 | 15
TGTGCTAGTGGTTTGACAGGGGGGGCCTACGAGCAGTACTTC | CASGLTGGAYEQYF | NA | NA | TRBJ2-7 | TRBV12-5 | 14
TGTGCCAGCAGTTGGTCAGGGACATCCCACAACACTGAAGCTTTCTTT | CASSWSGTSHNTEAFF | NA | NA | TRBJ1-1 | TRBV6-5 | 16
TGTGCCTGGTCTGGACTAGCGGGGGGCGACAATGAGCAGTTCTTC | CAWSGLAGGDNEQFF | TRBD2 | NA | TRBJ2-1 | TRBV30 | 15
TGTGCCAGCAAAGAGCGGGGGGCACTTACCTACGAGCAGTACTTC | CASKERGALTYEQYF | TRBD2 | NA | TRBJ2-7 | TRBV6-5 | 15
TGTGCCAGCAGCCCGACAGGGGGTGAGACCCAGTACTTC | CASSPTGGETQYF | TRBD1 | NA | TRBJ2-5 | TRBV11-3 | 13
TGCAGCGTAGCCGGGACAGGGGAATACGATTTCTTT | CSVAGTGEYDFF | TRBD1 | NA | TRBJ1-1 | TRBV29-1 | 12
TGTGCCAGCGGGGGGGTCTATAATTCACCCCTCCACTTT | CASGGVYNSPLHF | NA | NA | TRBJ1-6 | TRBV6-5 | 13
TGCGCCAGCAGGAGGGAAGGGGGGGGCTATAGTGAGACCCAGTACTTC | CASRREGGGYSETQYF | NA | NA | TRBJ2-5 | TRBV10-2 | 16
TGTGCCAGCAGCACTCGGAGGGCAACTAATGAAAAACTGTTTTTT | CASSTRRATNEKLFF | NA | NA | TRBJ1-4 | TRBV7-2 | 15
TGTGCCAGCAGCCGGGACAGGGGTACCTATGGCTACACCTTC | CASSRDRGTYGYTF | TRBD1 | few | TRBJ1-2 | TRBV7-9 | 14
TGTGCCAGCAGCTTTCTGGGACAGGGAAATTCACCCCTCCACTTT | CASSFLGQGNSPLHF | TRBD1 | NA | TRBJ1-6 | TRBV5-8 | 15
TGTGCCAGCAGCCGAGGGACAGGGGAAAGGAGCTACACCTTC | CASSRGTGERSYTF | TRBD1 | NA | TRBJ1-2 | TRBV7-8 | 14
TGTGCCAGCTCACCACCGCTGAGCGCTGCAACTAATGAAAAACTGTTTTTT | CASSPPLSAATNEKLFF | NA | NA | TRBJ1-4 | TRBV18 | 17
TGTGCCAGCAGCTCTCAGAGCGGGAGGGCGGTCGGGGAGCTGTTTTTT | CASSSQSGRAVGELFF | TRBD2 | NA | TRBJ2-2 | TRBV5-4 | 16
TGTGCCAGCAGCCCAGACCTTAACTATGGCTACACCTTC | CASSPDLNYGYTF | NA | NA | TRBJ1-2 | TRBV14 | 13
TGTGCCAGCAGCCTACCGGGACAGAATTCACCCCTCCACTTT | CASSLPGQNSPLHF | TRBD1 | NA | TRBJ1-6 | TRBV5-5 | 14
TGTGCCAGCAGTGAATGGGTGCGGAGCGAGCAGTACTTC | CASSEWVRSEQYF | NA | NA | TRBJ2-7 | TRBV6-1 | 13